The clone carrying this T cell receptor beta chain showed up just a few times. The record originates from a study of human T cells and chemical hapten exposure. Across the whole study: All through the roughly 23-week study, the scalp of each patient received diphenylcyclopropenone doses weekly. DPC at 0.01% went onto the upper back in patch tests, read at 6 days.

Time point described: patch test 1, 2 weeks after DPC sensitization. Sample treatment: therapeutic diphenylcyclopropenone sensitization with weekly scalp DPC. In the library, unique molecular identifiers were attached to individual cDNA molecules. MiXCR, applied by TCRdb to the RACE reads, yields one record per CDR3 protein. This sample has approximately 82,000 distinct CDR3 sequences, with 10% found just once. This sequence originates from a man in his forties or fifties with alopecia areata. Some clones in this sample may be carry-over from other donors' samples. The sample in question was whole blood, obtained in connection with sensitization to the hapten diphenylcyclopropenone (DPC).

The CDR3 nucleotides are TGTGCCAGTAGTGAACCGGGACTAGCAGACACCGGGGAGCTGTTTTTT. Amino acid sequence: CASSEPGLADTGELFF. This sequence joins TRBV19 and TRBJ2-2, with TRBD2 identical over 9 bases. Germline assignment: CDR1 LNHDA and CDR2 SQIVND (reference sequence). The CDR3 spans 16 residues. Unmatched junction bases numbered 7, after V lost 5 bases and J lost 3 bases.